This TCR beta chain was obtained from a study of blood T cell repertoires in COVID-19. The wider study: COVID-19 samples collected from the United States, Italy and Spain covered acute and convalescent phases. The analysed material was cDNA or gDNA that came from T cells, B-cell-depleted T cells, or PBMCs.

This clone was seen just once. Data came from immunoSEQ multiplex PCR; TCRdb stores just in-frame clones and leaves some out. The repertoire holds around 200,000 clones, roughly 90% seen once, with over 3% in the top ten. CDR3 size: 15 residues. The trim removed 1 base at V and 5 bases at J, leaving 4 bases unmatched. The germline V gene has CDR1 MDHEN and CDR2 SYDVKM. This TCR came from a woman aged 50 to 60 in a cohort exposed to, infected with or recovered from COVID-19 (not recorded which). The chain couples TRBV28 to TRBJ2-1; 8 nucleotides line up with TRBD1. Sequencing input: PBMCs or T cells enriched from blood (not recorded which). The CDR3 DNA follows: TGTGCCAGCAGTTTATACGTCAGGGGGCACAATGAGCAGTTCTTC. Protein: CASSLYVRGHNEQFF. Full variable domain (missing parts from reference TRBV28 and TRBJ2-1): DVKVTQSSRYLVKRTGEKVFLECVQDMDHENMFWYRQDPGLGLRLIYFSYDVKMKEKGDIPEGYSVSREKKERFSLILESASTNQTSMYLCASSLYVRGHNEQFFGPGTRLTVL.